The 16 T cell receptor beta chains presented below share a single source sample, sequenced in a study of blood T cell repertoires in COVID-19. Sequencing used immunoSEQ multiplex PCR; TCRdb keeps in-frame clones, though not all of them. The sample has roughly 220,000 clones, about four fifths seen once. The source material was peripheral blood. These receptors came from a woman aged 60-75 years with acute or convalescent COVID-19.

The chain recombines TRBV6-1 with TRBJ2-6; possible D gene TRBD1, 5 bases. The CDR3 contains 17 residues. V lost 3 bases and J lost 2, with 14 bases in between. Per germline, CDR1 MNHNS and CDR2 SASEGT. The CDR3 DNA follows: TGTGCCAGCAGTGACTTGGGGCACCTTCCTGGGGCCAACGTCCTGACTTTC. Its protein product is CASSDLGHLPGANVLTF.

The V call is TRBV19, the J call TRBJ2-6; 7 bases match TRBD1. CDR1 is LNHDA, CDR2 SQIVND, per germline (reference sequence). The CDR3 is 17 residues long. J was trimmed by 2 bases and V by 3 bases; bases with no gene match: 7. In nucleotides, the CDR3 is TGTGCCAGTAGTATCGGGCCCACAGGGGCTGGGGCCAACGTCCTGACTTTC. It translates to CASSIGPTGAGANVLTF.

V is TRBV4-1 and J is TRBJ2-3, with TRBD2 matching 13 bases. V gave up 8 bases and J gave up 0 bases; unmatched junction bases: 14. Germline V gives CDR1 MGHRA, CDR2 YSYEKL. CDR3 length: 19 residues. CDR3 coding DNA: TGCGCCAGCTCAAAACGACTAGCGGGGGGCCCTCAAAGCACAGATACGCAGTATTTT. Translation: CASSKRLAGGPQSTDTQYF.

The chain joins TRBV6-5 to TRBJ1-1; D gene unclear. This CDR3 has 13 residues. With 11 bases removed from V and 3 bases from J, the gap between germline ends came to 16 bases. In germline, CDR1 is MNHEY, CDR2 SVGAGI. The CDR3 here is CAGGPIEYTEAFF. CDR3 DNA: TGTGCCGGAGGTCCCATTGAGTACACTGAAGCTTTCTTT.

The chain uses TRBV5-1 and TRBJ2-7; TRBD1 agrees at 7 bases. V lost 4 bases to trimming and J lost 4 bases; unmatched junction nucleotides: 8. Germline CDR1 SGHRS, CDR2 YFSETQ. The CDR3 is 14 amino acids. The CDR3 sequence is CASSQGTVLYEQYF. DNA for the CDR3: TGCGCCAGCAGCCAAGGGACAGTCTTGTACGAGCAGTACTTC.

The J gene is TRBJ2-1, the V gene TRBV5-6; 15 nucleotides match TRBD2. The CDR3 totals 15 residues. V was clipped by 4 bases and J by 15 bases; unmatched bases: 11. The V gene's germline CDR1 is SGHDT and CDR2 YYEEEE. DNA of the CDR3: TGTGCCAGCAGCCCGGGACTAGCGGGGGGCCTTGGGTGGTTCTTC. Protein sequence: CASSPGLAGGLGWFF.

This chain joins TRBV27 and TRBJ2-1; a possible D gene is TRBD2 (6 bases). Germline values: CDR1 MNHEY, CDR2 SMNVEV (reference sequence). This CDR3 contains 17 residues. V was clipped by 3 bases and J by 0 bases, with 15 bases between them. The CDR3 bases are TGTGCCAGCAGTTTCTCTCCCCGGGGGAGCTCCTACAATGAGCAGTTCTTC. Protein sequence: CASSFSPRGSSYNEQFF.

V is TRBV30 and J is TRBJ1-1, with D perhaps TRBD1 (6 bases). This CDR3 is 13 amino acids long. Germline V lookup: CDR1 GTSNPN, CDR2 SVGIG (reference sequence). The ends were cut back, 5 bases at V and 5 bases at J, with 15 bases in the middle. CDR3 residues: CAWDLRGGTEAFF. CDR3 nucleotide sequence: TGTGCCTGGGACCTCAGGGGAGGGACTGAAGCTTTCTTT.

The genes are TRBV7-3 and TRBJ2-3; 7 nucleotides line up with TRBD2. V lost 2 bases, J lost 0 bases, and 2 bases stayed unmatched. CDR3 size: 15 residues. The V gene's germline CDR1 is SGHTA and CDR2 FQGTGA. The CDR3 nucleotides are TGTGCCAGCAGCTTAGCGGGGGTTAGCACAGATACGCAGTATTTT. Protein sequence: CASSLAGVSTDTQYF.

This chain links TRBV15 with TRBJ2-7, with 9 bases that match TRBD1. Per germline, CDR1 LNHNV and CDR2 YYDKDF (reference sequence). The V gene end was trimmed by 1 base and the J gene end by 6 bases; junction bases not matched to a gene: 7. The CDR3 is made up of 15 amino acids. As DNA, the CDR3 is TGTGCCACCAGCAGAGCCCCGGGACAGGGTCTCGAGCAGTACTTC. It translates to CATSRAPGQGLEQYF.

The rearrangement links TRBV6-1 to TRBJ2-7; D unclear. CDR3 length: 15 residues. From germline, CDR1 is MNHNS and CDR2 SASEGT. Trimming removed 3 bases from V and 1 base from J, with 13 bases in between. The CDR3 DNA is TGTGCCAGCAGTGACGTAGGCAGGTTTTCCTACGAGCAGTACTTC. Translated: CASSDVGRFSYEQYF.

This clone is a singleton in its sample. The chain employs TRBV19 and TRBJ1-2; TRBD1 matches 10 bases. Germline V gene data show CDR1 as LNHDA and CDR2 as SQIVND (reference sequence). This CDR3 region has 15 residues. Unmatched junction bases numbered 7, after V lost 5 bases and J lost 4 bases. The CDR3 region has the DNA TGTGCCAGTAGTGACTGGACAGGGGGAGGCTATGGCTACACCTTC. It is translated as CASSDWTGGGYGYTF.

This clone came up once. This chain uses TRBV7-6 with TRBJ1-3, with a possible D match to TRBD1 (5 bases). V lost 1 base and J 0 bases, leaving 13 bases between the germline ends. CDR3 length: 17 amino acids. Germline-derived CDR1 and CDR2 are SGHVS and FNYEAQ. The CDR3 nucleotides read TGTGCCAGCAGCTTAGGGGCCAGGGCGAGCTCTGGAAACACCATATATTTT. Protein product: CASSLGARASSGNTIYF. The full variable domain, completed using reference TRBV7-6 and TRBJ1-3, is GAGVSQSPRYKVTKRGQDVALRCDPISGHVSLYWYRQALGQGPEFLTYFNYEAQQDKSGLPNDRFSAERPEGSISTLTIQRTEQRDSAMYRCASSLGARASSGNTIYFGEGSWLTVV.

The genes are TRBV29-1 and TRBJ2-5, with 8 bases identical to TRBD2. The V gene's germline CDR1 is SQVTM and CDR2 ANQGSEA. The junction had 20 bases not matched to a gene; V was cut back by 6 bases and J by 5 bases. The CDR3 length is 17 residues. The CDR3, as DNA: TGCAGCGTCGCCCCCTTGGGTTCGGGAGGGCAGAAGGAGACCCAGTACTTC. Residues: CSVAPLGSGGQKETQYF. The entire variable domain, with the rest obtained from reference TRBV29-1 and TRBJ2-5, is as follows: SAVISQKPSRDICQRGTSLTIQCQVDSQVTMMFWYRQQPGQSLTLIATANQGSEATYESGFVIDKFPISRPNLTFSTLTVSNMSPEDSSIYLCSVAPLGSGGQKETQYFGPGTRLLVL.

The V gene is TRBV12-3 or TRBV12-4, the J gene TRBJ2-1; D is unresolved. The CDR3 is 11 residues long. Trimming shortened V by 11 bases and J by 4 bases, and 9 bases separated the two germline ends. The CDR3 region has the DNA TGTGCCGCCCTCAGGTACAATGAGCAGTTCTTC. It translates to CAALRYNEQFF.

The chain employs TRBV6-1 and TRBJ2-3; TRBD1 might be the D (5 bases). Germline-derived CDR1 and CDR2 are MNHNS and SASEGT. CDR3 length equals 14 residues. Trimming shortened V by 2 bases and J by 0 bases, and 6 bases separated the two germline ends. The DNA for the CDR3 is TGTGCCAGCAGTGAACAGGGAAGCACAGATACGCAGTATTTT. Protein: CASSEQGSTDTQYF.